Reported below is one T cell receptor (beta chain). The CDR3 is made up of 14 amino acids. V dropped 5 bases and J dropped 4; count of bases not matched to a gene: 6. The germline CDR1 and CDR2 sequences are SGHDN and FVKESK. These data originate in a study of blood T cell repertoires in COVID-19. Study summary: The analysed material was cDNA or gDNA that came from T cells, B-cell-depleted T cells, or PBMCs.

Repertoires were generated with immunoSEQ multiplex PCR, while TCRdb's copy carries only in-frame clones and drops some. Here the sample spans under 250,000 clones, about 80% being singletons. The chain carries TRBV14 and TRBJ1-2, with TRBD1 matching 8 bases. The sequenced sample consisted of PBMCs or T cells enriched from blood (not recorded which). The source is a woman between 35 and 50 years old who had been exposed to COVID-19. This CDR3 reads CASSFGQGGYGYTF. The CDR3 DNA follows: TGTGCCAGCAGCTTCGGACAGGGAGGCTATGGCTACACCTTC.